This T cell receptor (beta chain) emerged from a study of post-analysis software for immune sequencing data. Regarding the study as a whole: Multiple sclerosis was associated with a significant reduction in normalized Chao1 diversity relative to controls. Four to six TRBV segments were more frequent in patients than controls; TRBV5-6, TRBV5-1 and TRBV20-1 belonged to this group.

As for this clonotype: Antigen specificity is unknown.

Trimming shortened V by 5 bases and J by 2 bases, and 15 bases separated the two germline ends. Per the germline V gene, CDR1 is SGHTA and CDR2 is FQGNSA. CDR3 length: 15 amino acids. Built from TCR beta cDNA, the libraries had unique molecular identifiers in them. When 1 to 10 million T cells were used, they gave roughly 500,000 cDNA molecules. TCRdb reprocessed the PCR reads with MiXCR, giving one entry per CDR3 protein. The data show some 890,000 distinct CDR3 sequences, 53% seen once. Sequenced: blood. V usage is TRBV7-2 and J usage is TRBJ1-2; D possibly corresponds to TRBD1 (6 bases). The TCR originated in a girl aged 10 to 17 with multiple sclerosis. The CDR3 region is CASSPSSGQNYGYTF. Written as DNA, the CDR3 is TGTGCCAGCAGCCCTTCCTCTGGACAGAACTATGGCTACACCTTC.